This TCR beta chain was retrieved from a study of glioma-infiltrating T cells. Using RNA template, CDR3s of TCR alpha and beta were amplified with iRepertoire arm-PCR. TCRdb re-derived calls from the multiplex PCR reads in MiXCR, one entry per CDR3 protein. Here the sample spans 160,000 or so distinct CDR3 sequences, about 40% being singletons. Regarding the study as a whole: Tissue-blood divergence was below expectation in non-neoplastic patients, above in gliomas.

The germline V and J ends were trimmed by 9 bases and 12 bases, with 24 bases remaining between them. Germline assignment: CDR1 LNHDA and CDR2 SQIVND (reference sequence). The CDR3 is made up of 14 amino acids. This clonotype was seen more than once but under ten times. Its matching antigen is unknown. This clonotype was sampled from a human donor with low-grade glioma or glioblastoma, undergoing nonglioma brain surgery, or in good health (not recorded which). The material sequenced was glioma tissue, nonneoplastic brain tissue, or PBMCs (not recorded which). The J gene is TRBJ2-1, the V gene TRBV19; the D gene is possibly TRBD1 (7 bases). The CDR3 loop is CASTPGGGPVMQFF. The CDR3 DNA sequence: TGTGCCAGCACCCCAGGGGGAGGCCCAGTTATGCAGTTCTTC.